This TCR beta chain was documented in a study of T cells in Graves' hyperthyroidism and ophthalmopathy. Study-wide results and caveats: Appearing also in blood were most of the thyroid clonotypes expanded above 0.001.

A lack of ophthalmopathy progression within 18 months defined stable Graves' hyperthyroidism. Pregnant or lactating patients were excluded, as were those with uncontrolled infection or other autoimmune disease. RNA transcripts served as the template for amplifying TCR beta CDR3 regions. In the first-round RT-PCR of the TCR CDR3, the HTBI primer set was used. TCRdb fed the multiplex PCR reads into MiXCR, producing one record per CDR3 protein. Here the sample spans roughly 420,000 distinct CDR3 sequences, around a sixth being singletons. This clonotype was found many times. What it binds is not known. The clonotype was recovered from a woman aged 18-29 years with Graves' hyperthyroidism. The specimen sequenced was blood.

CDR3 amino acids: CASSLIGLAGGGNEQFF. The DNA for the CDR3 is TGTGCCAGCAGCTTAATCGGGCTAGCGGGAGGGGGCAATGAGCAGTTCTTC. V usage is TRBV7-3 and J usage is TRBJ2-1; 12 nucleotides match TRBD2. This CDR3 is 17 amino acids long. The germline V gene encodes CDR1 SGHTA and CDR2 FQGTGA. The V segment lost 1 base and the J segment 6 bases; nucleotides outside the gene matches: 7.